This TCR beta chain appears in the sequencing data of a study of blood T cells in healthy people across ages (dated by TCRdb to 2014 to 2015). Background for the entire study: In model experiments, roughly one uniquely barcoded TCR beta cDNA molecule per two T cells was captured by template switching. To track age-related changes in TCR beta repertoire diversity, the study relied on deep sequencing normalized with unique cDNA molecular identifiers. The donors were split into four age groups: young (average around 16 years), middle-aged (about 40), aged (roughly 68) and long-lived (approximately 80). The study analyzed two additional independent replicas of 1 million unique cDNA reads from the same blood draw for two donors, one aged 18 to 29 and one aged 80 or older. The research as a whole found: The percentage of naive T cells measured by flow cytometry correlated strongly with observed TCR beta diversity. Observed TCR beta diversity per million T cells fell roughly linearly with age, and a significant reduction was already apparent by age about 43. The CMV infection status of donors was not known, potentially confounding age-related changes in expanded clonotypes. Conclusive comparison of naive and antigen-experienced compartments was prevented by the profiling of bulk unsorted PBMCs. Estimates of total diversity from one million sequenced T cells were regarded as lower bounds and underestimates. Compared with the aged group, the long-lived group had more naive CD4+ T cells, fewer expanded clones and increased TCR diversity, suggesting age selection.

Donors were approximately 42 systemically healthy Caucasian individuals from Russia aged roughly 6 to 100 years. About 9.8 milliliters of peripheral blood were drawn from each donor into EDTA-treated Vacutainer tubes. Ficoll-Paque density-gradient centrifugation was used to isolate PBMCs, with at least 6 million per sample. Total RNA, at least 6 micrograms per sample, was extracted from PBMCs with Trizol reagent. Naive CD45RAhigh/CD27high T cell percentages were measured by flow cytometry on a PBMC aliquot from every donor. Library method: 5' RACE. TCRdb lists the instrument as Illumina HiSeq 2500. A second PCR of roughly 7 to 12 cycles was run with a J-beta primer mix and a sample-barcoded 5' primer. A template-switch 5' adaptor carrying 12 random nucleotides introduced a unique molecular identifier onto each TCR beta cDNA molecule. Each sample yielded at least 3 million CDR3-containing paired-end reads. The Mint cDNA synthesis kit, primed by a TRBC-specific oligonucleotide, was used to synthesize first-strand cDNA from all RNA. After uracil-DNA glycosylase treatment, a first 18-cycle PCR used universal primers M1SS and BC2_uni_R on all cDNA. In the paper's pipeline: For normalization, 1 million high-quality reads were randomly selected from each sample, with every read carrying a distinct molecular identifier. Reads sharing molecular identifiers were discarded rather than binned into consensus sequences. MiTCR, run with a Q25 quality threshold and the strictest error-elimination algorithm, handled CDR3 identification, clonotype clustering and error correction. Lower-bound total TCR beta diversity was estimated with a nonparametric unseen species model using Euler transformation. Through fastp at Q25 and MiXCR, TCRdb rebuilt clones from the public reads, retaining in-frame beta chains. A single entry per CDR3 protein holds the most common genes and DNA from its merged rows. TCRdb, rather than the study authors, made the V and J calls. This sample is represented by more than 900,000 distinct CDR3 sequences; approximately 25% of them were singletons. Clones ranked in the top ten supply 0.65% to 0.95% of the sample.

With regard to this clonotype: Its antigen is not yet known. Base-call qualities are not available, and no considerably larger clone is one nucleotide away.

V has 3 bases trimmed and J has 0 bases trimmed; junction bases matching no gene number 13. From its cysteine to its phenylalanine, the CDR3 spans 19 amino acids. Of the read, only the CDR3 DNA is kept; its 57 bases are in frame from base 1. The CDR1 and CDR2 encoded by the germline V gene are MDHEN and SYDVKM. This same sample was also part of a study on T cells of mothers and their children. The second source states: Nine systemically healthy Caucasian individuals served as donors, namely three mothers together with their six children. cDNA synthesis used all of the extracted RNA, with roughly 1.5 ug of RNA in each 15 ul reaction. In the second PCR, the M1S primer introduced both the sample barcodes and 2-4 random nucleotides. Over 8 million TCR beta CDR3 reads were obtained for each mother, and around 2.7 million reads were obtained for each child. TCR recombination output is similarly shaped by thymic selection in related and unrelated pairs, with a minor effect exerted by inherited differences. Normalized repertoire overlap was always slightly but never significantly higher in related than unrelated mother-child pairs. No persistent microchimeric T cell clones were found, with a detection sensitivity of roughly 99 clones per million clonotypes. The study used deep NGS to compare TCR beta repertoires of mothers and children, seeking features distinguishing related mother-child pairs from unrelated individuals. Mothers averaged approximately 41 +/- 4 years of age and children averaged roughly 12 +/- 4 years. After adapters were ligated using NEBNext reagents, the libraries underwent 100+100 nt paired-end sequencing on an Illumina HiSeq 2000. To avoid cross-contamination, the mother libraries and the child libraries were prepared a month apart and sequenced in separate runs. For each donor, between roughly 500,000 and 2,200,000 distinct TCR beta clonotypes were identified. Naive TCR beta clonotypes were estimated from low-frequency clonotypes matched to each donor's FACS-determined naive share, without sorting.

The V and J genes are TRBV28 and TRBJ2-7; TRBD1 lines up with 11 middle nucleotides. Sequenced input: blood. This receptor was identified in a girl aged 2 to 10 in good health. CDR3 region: CASSFEEGLGTGGSYEQYF. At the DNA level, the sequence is TGTGCCAGCAGTTTTGAGGAGGGGCTAGGGACAGGGGGCTCCTACGAGCAGTACTTC.